The 29 T cell receptor beta chains below were found in one sample sequenced in a study of PD-1 blockade in classical Hodgkin lymphoma. The time point: cycle 4 day 1 (C4D1), after five to seven weeks of nivolumab. No patient escaped relapse after autologous stem cell transplantation, and brentuximab vedotin exposure varied. Sequencing was performed with immunoSEQ multiplex PCR; in TCRdb, only in-frame clones are kept and a portion is missing. The sample yields about 20,000 clones, more than 75% seen once. Source: peripheral blood mononuclear cells (PBMCs), taken before the fourth cycle of nivolumab. The receptors originated from a human donor with classical Hodgkin lymphoma.

This clone was counted between two and nine times. CDR3 loop: CASSPGQMGDEQYF. DNA of the CDR3: TGCGCCAGCAGCCCGGGACAGATGGGCGACGAGCAGTACTTC. The chain joins TRBV5-1 to TRBJ2-7; 7 bases are shared with TRBD1. In germline, CDR1 is SGHRS, CDR2 YFSETQ. This CDR3 has 14 residues. V was clipped by 4 bases and J by 5 bases; unmatched bases: 9.

This clone was detected a few times. The chain couples TRBV27 to TRBJ1-1; no clear D gene. Trimming shortened V by 2 bases and J by 7 bases, and 11 bases separated the two germline ends. The CDR3 spans 13 residues. CDR1 MNHEY and CDR2 SMNVEV come from the germline V gene (reference sequence). In DNA, the CDR3 is TGTGCCAGCAGTTTAACTGGGTCGGATGAAGCTTTCTTT. Protein sequence: CASSLTGSDEAFF.

This clone has a single count. The chain carries TRBV28 and TRBJ1-2, with D unresolved. The CDR3 spans 13 residues. The germline V gene encodes CDR1 MDHEN and CDR2 SYDVKM. Deletions cut 3 bases from V and 5 bases from J, with 10 bases between. DNA of the CDR3: TGTGCCAGCAGTTTGCTGTTGGCTTATGGCTACACCTTC. Protein sequence: CASSLLLAYGYTF.

This chain links TRBV6-5 with TRBJ1-2; TRBD1 is a possible D gene (6 bases). This CDR3 region has 14 residues. V lost 2 bases and J lost 7, with 14 bases in between. Germline V gene sequence: CDR1 MNHEY, CDR2 SVGAGI. The DNA of the CDR3 is TGTGCCAGCAGTTACCCAGGGGAAGCTGGTGGCTACACCTTC. Translation: CASSYPGEAGGYTF.

The chain couples TRBV5-6 to TRBJ1-1; D is uncertain. The CDR3 covers 16 residues. Germline-derived CDR1 and CDR2 are SGHDT and YYEEEE. V was pared by 0 bases and J by 3 bases, with 15 bases between. This CDR3 reads CASSLVRGIGDTEAFF. Written as DNA, the CDR3 is TGTGCCAGCAGCTTGGTTCGGGGAATAGGCGACACTGAAGCTTTCTTT.

V gene TRBV29-1 combines with J gene TRBJ2-3; maybe TRBD1 (6 bases). CDR3 length: 13 amino acids. The V end was cut by 5 bases, the J end by 10 bases, with 19 bases between. Germline CDR1 reads SQVTM; CDR2 reads ANQGSEA. The CDR3 loop reads CSVRGHRTAPQYF. In DNA form, the CDR3 reads TGCAGCGTTCGGGGCCATCGGACAGCGCCGCAGTATTTT.

The table lists this clone with a few counts. The rearrangement uses TRBV5-1 and TRBJ2-3; TRBD2 agrees at 9 bases. This CDR3 has 15 residues. V was clipped by 4 bases and J by 6 bases; unmatched bases: 9. Germline V lookup: CDR1 SGHRS, CDR2 YFSETQ. The CDR3 coding sequence is TGCGCCAGCAGCGCAACATCACTAGCGGGCGATACGCAGTATTTT. The encoded protein is CASSATSLAGDTQYF.

This clone was recorded a few times. The chain couples TRBV5-1 to TRBJ1-1; D is uncertain. CDR3 length: 14 residues. Trimming shortened V by 1 base and J by 3 bases, and 10 bases separated the two germline ends. Germline values: CDR1 SGHRS, CDR2 YFSETQ. This chain's CDR3 is CASSLWGRDTEAFF. The CDR3 nucleotides read TGCGCCAGCAGCTTGTGGGGTCGGGACACTGAAGCTTTCTTT. The variable domain in full, completed from reference TRBV5-1 and TRBJ1-1, reads KAGVTQTPRYLIKTRGQQVTLSCSPISGHRSVSWYQQTPGQGLQFLFEYFSETQRNKGNFPGRFSGRQFSNSRSEMNVSTLELGDSALYLCASSLWGRDTEAFFGQGTRLTVV.

CDR3: CASSLRKPGQGAYSYNEQFF. Written as DNA, the CDR3 is TGTGCCAGCAGCTTACGAAAACCGGGACAGGGGGCCTACTCCTACAATGAGCAGTTCTTC. The chain uses TRBV13 and TRBJ2-1; TRBD1 aligns across 12 bases. From germline, CDR1 is PRHDT and CDR2 FYEKMQ (reference sequence). V lost 2 bases and J lost 0; bases outside the gene matches: 11. The CDR3 length is 20 residues.

The chain links TRBV4-2 to TRBJ2-1; D gene ambiguous. The CDR3 loop spans 13 amino acids. V lost 0 bases and J lost 8, with 8 bases in between. Germline V gives CDR1 LGHNA, CDR2 YNFKEQ. CDR3 loop: CASSQDIGHEQFF. CDR3 nucleotide sequence: TGTGCCAGCAGCCAAGATATCGGACATGAGCAGTTCTTC.

The V gene is TRBV11-2, the J gene TRBJ2-7, with D possibly being TRBD1 or TRBD2 (5 bases each). This CDR3 has 14 amino acids. The ends were cut back, 4 bases at V and 7 bases at J, with 17 bases in the middle. CDR1 SGHAT and CDR2 FQNNGV come from the germline V gene. CDR3 in DNA: TGTGCCAGCAGCTCCACTGGGGGTGTGTGGGAGCAGTACTTC. Residues: CASSSTGGVWEQYF.

The genes are TRBV7-3 and TRBJ2-1; 12 bases line up with TRBD1. The CDR3 is made up of 17 amino acids. V trimming: 5 bases; J trimming: 10 bases; junction bases outside the gene matches: 15. Germline CDR1 SGHTA, CDR2 FQGTGA. This CDR3 is CASSPLPGTGGNREQFF. The CDR3, as DNA: TGTGCCAGCAGCCCATTACCGGGGACAGGGGGCAACCGGGAGCAGTTCTTC.

This rearrangement joins TRBV7-9 to TRBJ1-1; possible D gene TRBD1, 5 bases. CDR3 length equals 13 residues. Germline V gives CDR1 SEHNR, CDR2 FQNEAQ (reference sequence). The V end lost 11 bases, the J end lost 4 bases, and 17 bases lay between the germline ends. The CDR3 loop is CAGTWGGRTEAFF. In nucleotides, the CDR3 is TGTGCCGGCACCTGGGGGGGACGCACTGAAGCTTTCTTT.

This clone has more than one count but fewer than ten. This chain links TRBV7-9 with TRBJ2-2; TRBD2 matches 13 bases. Germline V CDR1 and CDR2: SEHNR, FQNEAQ (reference sequence). There are 16 residues in the CDR3. J lost 8 bases, V lost 5 bases, and 8 bases had no gene match. Written as DNA, the CDR3 is TGTGCCAGCAGCCAGGGACTAGCGGGAATTTCAGGGGAGCTGTTTTTT. Encoded protein: CASSQGLAGISGELFF.

There are a few counts of this clone. This chain links TRBV5-8 with TRBJ1-2; a possible D gene is TRBD1 (5 bases). The CDR3 covers 15 residues. V shed 2 bases and J shed 6 bases, with 17 bases lying between them. From germline, CDR1 is SGHTS and CDR2 YDEGEE. The chain's CDR3 is CASSFEAAGRNGYTF. Written as DNA, the CDR3 is TGTGCCAGCAGCTTCGAAGCGGCAGGGAGGAATGGCTACACCTTC. Full variable domain (missing parts from reference TRBV5-8 and TRBJ1-2): EAGVTQSPTHLIKTRGQQATLRCSPISGHTSVYWYQQALGLGLQFLLWYDEGEERNRGNFPPRFSGRQFPNYSSELNVNALELEDSALYLCASSFEAAGRNGYTFGSGTRLTVV.

The gene calls are TRBV29-1 and TRBJ2-7; TRBD1 matches at 8 bases. Germline values: CDR1 SQVTM, CDR2 ANQGSEA. CDR3 size: 14 residues. The V gene end was trimmed by 6 bases and the J gene end by 1 base; junction bases not matched to a gene: 8. CDR3 sequence (DNA): TGCAGCGTCTCGGGACAGGCATCTTCCTACGAGCAGTACTTC. Its translation is CSVSGQASSYEQYF.

The rearrangement uses TRBV18 and TRBJ2-3; the D gene is possibly TRBD2 (5 bases). Per germline, CDR1 KGHSH and CDR2 LQKENI. This CDR3 has 14 residues. Trimming left V 3 bases short and J 0 bases short, with 7 bases between. CDR3 bases: TGTGCCAGCTCACCGCCGGGGAGCACAGATACGCAGTATTTT. The encoded protein is CASSPPGSTDTQYF.

J is TRBJ1-4 and V is TRBV4-3; D is possibly TRBD1 (6 bases). The CDR3 runs 16 residues. Trimming cost V 3 bases and J 7 bases, with 18 bases left between them. The germline CDR1 and CDR2 sequences are LGHNA and YSLEER. The DNA for the CDR3 is TGCGCCAGCAGCCAGGGGCGAGGGGGAGTAGTTGAAAAACTGTTTTTT. Translated: CASSQGRGGVVEKLFF.

The gene calls are TRBV7-2 and TRBJ1-4; D perhaps matches TRBD1 (5 bases). Germline V lookup: CDR1 SGHTA, CDR2 FQGNSA. The V gene lost 4 bases and the J gene lost 8 bases, with 17 bases spanning the gap. CDR3 length: 15 residues. For the CDR3, the DNA is TGTGCCAGCAGCTACGAATCCGGGGCCAAGGAAAAACTGTTTTTT. Translation gives CASSYESGAKEKLFF.

As for this clone: This sample includes further DNA sequences coding for the same CDR3. CDR3 residues: CASSGWDSPFDEQFF. The CDR3 bases are TGTGCCAGCAGTGGGTGGGACTCCCCATTTGATGAGCAGTTCTTC. V gene TRBV6-1 combines with J gene TRBJ2-1, with D possibly matching TRBD2 (6 bases). From germline, CDR1 is MNHNS and CDR2 SASEGT. Trimming shortened V by 4 bases and J by 8 bases, and 18 bases separated the two germline ends. The CDR3 consists of 15 residues.

The chain couples TRBV28 to TRBJ2-1; TRBD1 might be the D (5 bases). Germline CDR1 and CDR2: MDHEN and SYDVKM. The CDR3 has 14 amino acids. V lost 4 bases, J lost 10 bases, and 17 bases lay in between. CDR3 in DNA: TGTGCCAGCAGTTGGTCCAGGGCACCGAGGGAGCAGTTCTTC. It translates to CASSWSRAPREQFF.

The chain has TRBV28 and TRBJ2-6; TRBD1 is a possible D gene (6 bases). The CDR3 has 18 amino acids. Trimming took 10 bases from V and 0 from J, leaving 22 bases between them. Germline V gene lookup returns CDR1 MDHEN and CDR2 SYDVKM. The CDR3 bases are TGTGCCACCGTCCCCCCGATAGGCAGGGGCTCTGGGGCCAACGTCCTGACTTTC. Its protein product is CATVPPIGRGSGANVLTF.

The V call is TRBV2, the J call TRBJ2-5; 8 bases match TRBD1. Trimming took 6 bases from V and 2 from J; bases not matched to a gene: 5. Germline assignment: CDR1 SNHLY and CDR2 FYNNEI. The length of the CDR3 is 14 residues. The CDR3 sequence is CASRGYRGQETQYF. Written as DNA, the CDR3 is TGTGCCAGCAGGGGGTACAGGGGGCAAGAGACCCAGTACTTC.

The rearrangement links TRBV19 to TRBJ2-2; D is tentatively TRBD1 or TRBD2 (5 bases each). Trimming took off 5 bases at V and 4 bases at J, with 17 bases between the two ends. Germline CDR1 LNHDA, CDR2 SQIVND (reference sequence). CDR3 length equals 16 residues. In DNA, the CDR3 is TGTGCCAGTAGTCCCCGGACTGGGACGGGCACCGGGGAGCTGTTTTTT. This encodes CASSPRTGTGTGELFF.

This rearrangement joins TRBV14 to TRBJ2-7, with D hard to call. The CDR3 spans 14 residues. Trimming stripped 1 base from V and 3 bases from J, with 10 bases between. Germline V gene sequence: CDR1 SGHDN, CDR2 FVKESK. In DNA form, the CDR3 reads TGTGCCAGCAGCCAAGCTAACCAGGTCTACGAGCAGTACTTC. It yields the protein CASSQANQVYEQYF.

The rearrangement links TRBV28 to TRBJ2-7; D is unresolved. The V gene's germline CDR1 is MDHEN and CDR2 SYDVKM. This CDR3 is built from 17 residues. V lost 2 bases and J lost 2, with 19 bases in between. The CDR3 reads CASSLGVRPECTYEQYF. CDR3 in DNA: TGTGCCAGCAGTTTAGGGGTCAGACCAGAATGCACCTACGAGCAGTACTTC.

The gene calls are TRBV7-2 and TRBJ2-7; TRBD2 matches 7 bases. The CDR3 extends over 17 amino acids. The germline V gene has CDR1 SGHTA and CDR2 FQGNSA. V trimming: 6 bases; J trimming: 1 base; junction bases outside the gene matches: 15. CDR3 region: CASRGRVARGSSYEQYF. The CDR3 DNA is TGTGCCAGCAGGGGAAGAGTGGCGCGGGGGTCGTCCTACGAGCAGTACTTC. Full variable domain (rest looked up from reference TRBV7-2 and TRBJ2-7): GAGVSQSPSNKVTEKGKDVELRCDPISGHTALYWYRQSLGQGLEFLIYFQGNSAPDKSGLPSDRFSAERTGGSVSTLTIQRTQQEDSAVYLCASRGRVARGSSYEQYFGPGTRLTVT.

V is TRBV27 and J is TRBJ1-1; weak D call: TRBD1 (6 bases). The CDR3 consists of 13 residues. CDR1 and CDR2 (germline): MNHEY, SMNVEV (reference sequence). Trimming shortened V by 11 bases and J by 0 bases, and 13 bases separated the two germline ends. CDR3 residues: CAVGGAMNTEAFF. Here the CDR3 DNA reads TGTGCCGTTGGGGGGGCGATGAACACTGAAGCTTTCTTT.

This clone was picked up a small number of times. The chain links TRBV5-4 to TRBJ2-3, with a possible D match to TRBD2 (6 bases). Germline V gene lookup returns CDR1 SGHNT and CDR2 YYREEE (reference sequence). V gave up 3 bases and J gave up 1 base, with 9 bases separating them. The CDR3 consists of 14 residues. The CDR3 reads CASSSIAGTDTQYF. In DNA, the CDR3 is TGTGCCAGCAGCTCCATAGCGGGCACAGATACGCAGTATTTT.